These 31 T cell receptor beta chains were all obtained from the same sample, sequenced in a study of blood T cell repertoires in COVID-19. TCRdb's table, derived via immunoSEQ multiplex PCR, lists solely in-frame clones and lacks some. The data show around 130,000 clones, roughly four fifths seen once. The sequenced material came from PBMCs or T cells enriched from blood (not recorded which). All receptors come from a man aged 25-40 years who had recovered from COVID-19.

This clone turned up a few times. The V and J genes are TRBV27 and TRBJ1-5; D is possibly TRBD1 (6 bases). Germline V CDR1 and CDR2: MNHEY, SMNVEV (reference sequence). There are 16 residues in the CDR3. Trimming shortened V by 6 bases and J by 0 bases, and 15 bases separated the two germline ends. CDR3 amino acids: CASRRTGSNSNQPQHF. As DNA, the CDR3 is TGTGCCAGCAGACGAACAGGGTCCAATAGCAATCAGCCCCAGCATTTT.

The chain joins TRBV5-5 to TRBJ2-7; TRBD1 matches at 8 bases. Germline-derived CDR1 and CDR2 are SGHKS and YYEKEE (reference sequence). The CDR3 length is 14 residues. V was clipped by 3 bases and J by 1 base; unmatched bases: 3. DNA for the CDR3: TGTGCCAGCAGCTCCGGACAGGGTTCCTACGAGCAGTACTTC. Residues: CASSSGQGSYEQYF. Supplemented by reference TRBV5-5 and TRBJ2-7, the full variable domain reads DAGVTQSPTHLIKTRGQQVTLRCSPISGHKSVSWYQQVLGQGPQFIFQYYEKEERGRGNFPDRFSARQFPNYSSELNVNALLLGDSALYLCASSSGQGSYEQYFGPGTRLTVT.

The chain combines TRBV10-1 with TRBJ1-3, with D maybe TRBD1 (6 bases). Germline V gene sequence: CDR1 WNHNN, CDR2 SYGVQD (reference sequence). Trimming removed 9 bases at V and 2 bases at J, with 26 bases between. CDR3 length: 18 amino acids. Written as DNA, the CDR3 is TGCGCCAGGAGTCTCCGCCACAGGGCCCAACTAACTGGAAACACCATATATTTT. Protein sequence: CARSLRHRAQLTGNTIYF.

This chain connects TRBV5-1 to TRBJ1-2; D perhaps matches TRBD1 (6 bases). Trimming took off 0 bases at V and 1 base at J, with 7 bases between the two ends. Looked up from germline, CDR1 is SGHRS and CDR2 is YFSETQ. This CDR3 region has 14 residues. CDR3 loop: CASSLGQVNYGYTF. The CDR3 DNA is TGCGCCAGCAGCTTGGGACAGGTTAACTATGGCTACACCTTC.

The V call is TRBV11-3, the J call TRBJ2-1; possible D gene TRBD2, 6 bases. V shed 5 bases and J shed 2 bases, with 13 bases lying between them. The CDR3 contains 15 residues. Germline V gene sequence: CDR1 SGHNT, CDR2 YENEEA. The CDR3 nucleotides read TGTGCCAGCAGCCGGGACTTTAGCGCCTACAATGAGCAGTTCTTC. Encoded protein: CASSRDFSAYNEQFF. The full variable domain, rest sourced from reference TRBV11-3 and TRBJ2-1, is EAGVVQSPRYKIIEKKQPVAFWCNPISGHNTLYWYLQNLGQGPELLIRYENEEAVDDSQLPKDRFSAERLKGVDSTLKIQPAELGDSAVYLCASSRDFSAYNEQFFGPGTRLTVL.

CDR3 DNA sequence: TGCAGTGCTAGTGTCCCCAGTAATAGCAATCAGCCCCAGCATTTT. As protein: CSASVPSNSNQPQHF. V usage is TRBV20-1 and J usage is TRBJ1-5; D not resolved. The germline V and J ends were trimmed by 3 bases and 0 bases, with 12 bases remaining between them. Germline loops: CDR1 DFQATT, CDR2 SNEGSKA (reference sequence). The CDR3 runs to 15 residues.

The CDR3 loop is CASSEWGRNYGYTF. Here the CDR3 DNA reads TGTGCCAGCAGTGAATGGGGCAGGAACTATGGCTACACCTTC. This sequence joins TRBV25-1 and TRBJ1-2; D possibly corresponds to TRBD1 (5 bases). The V and J ends lost 1 base and 2 bases respectively, with 8 bases between them. The CDR3 covers 14 residues. The germline gives CDR1 MGHDK, CDR2 SYGVNS.

The V and J genes are TRBV5-1 and TRBJ2-2, with D possibly being TRBD1 (5 bases). Germline CDR1 reads SGHRS; CDR2 reads YFSETQ. The CDR3 totals 15 residues. Trimming took 0 bases from V and 2 from J, leaving 8 bases between them. In nucleotides, the CDR3 is TGCGCCAGCAGCTTGGTGCAGGGAAACACCGGGGAGCTGTTTTTT. Encoded protein: CASSLVQGNTGELFF.

The CDR3 nucleotides read TGTGCCAGCAGTGGAGTTGCGGGGCCGATGGGGTCACCCCTCCACTTT. Encoded protein: CASSGVAGPMGSPLHF. This sequence joins TRBV2 and TRBJ1-6; tentative D call: TRBD1 (5 bases). CDR3 length: 16 residues. Trimming removed 4 bases at V and 10 bases at J, with 20 bases between. From germline, CDR1 is SNHLY and CDR2 FYNNEI.

The chain has TRBV9 and TRBJ2-5, with D possibly TRBD1 on 6 matching bases. Trimming took off 4 bases at V and 6 bases at J, with 13 bases between the two ends. The CDR3 is made up of 13 amino acids. Germline-derived CDR1 and CDR2 are SGDLS and YYNGEE. The CDR3 DNA follows: TGTGCCAGCAGCCCGGAGGACAGACAGACCCAGTACTTC. This encodes CASSPEDRQTQYF.

CDR3 protein: CASSIESTGTDTQYF. The CDR3 DNA sequence: TGTGCCAGTAGTATAGAGTCGACAGGCACAGATACGCAGTATTTT. V is TRBV19 and J is TRBJ2-3, with D possibly being TRBD1 (5 bases). Germline V lookup: CDR1 LNHDA, CDR2 SQIVND (reference sequence). The V gene lost 0 bases and the J gene lost 1 base, with 8 bases spanning the gap. The CDR3 consists of 15 residues.

As to this clone: The identical CDR3 is also encoded by other nucleotide sequences in the sample. This chain links TRBV5-1 with TRBJ2-3; tentatively, D is TRBD2 (8 bases). The CDR3 runs to 17 residues. The germline V gene has CDR1 SGHRS and CDR2 YFSETQ. Trimming removed 0 bases from V and 3 bases from J, with 17 bases in between. The CDR3 region has the DNA TGCGCCAGCAGCTTGGGTTGGGACAGCGGGAGAACAGATACGCAGTATTTT. Translation: CASSLGWDSGRTDTQYF.

The chain has TRBV19 and TRBJ2-7; TRBD2 aligns across 13 bases. CDR1 and CDR2 from the germline V gene are LNHDA and SQIVND (reference sequence). The CDR3 covers 18 residues. With V trimmed by 2 bases and J by 4 bases, 11 bases remained unmatched. The CDR3 is CASSIRSGGLAGHYEQYF. CDR3 coding DNA: TGTGCCAGTAGTATACGTAGTGGGGGACTAGCGGGGCATTACGAGCAGTACTTC.

The chain uses TRBV2 and TRBJ1-5; no clear D. The V gene lost 6 bases and the J gene lost 3 bases, with 12 bases spanning the gap. The CDR3 sequence is 14 residues long. CDR1 SNHLY and CDR2 FYNNEI come from the germline V gene. The CDR3 sequence: CASRREVDNQPQHF. CDR3 DNA: TGTGCCAGCAGGAGGGAAGTGGACAATCAGCCCCAGCATTTT.

This rearrangement joins TRBV24-1 to TRBJ2-5; TRBD1 matches at 9 bases. This CDR3 is built from 17 residues. Germline loops: CDR1 KGHDR, CDR2 SFDVKD. After removal of 7 bases from V and 4 bases from J, the junction contained 15 bases not matched to a gene. In nucleotides, the CDR3 is TGTGCCACCAGCGATGTTCGGGACAGGGACAGGCGAGAGACCCAGTACTTC. Amino acids: CATSDVRDRDRRETQYF.

This clone came up once. The V call is TRBV19, the J call TRBJ2-1, with 7 bases identical to TRBD2. The V and J ends lost 5 bases and 2 bases, in that order; junction bases with no gene match: 9. Germline CDR1 reads LNHDA; CDR2 reads SQIVND (reference sequence). CDR3 length equals 16 residues. Written as DNA, the CDR3 is TGTGCCAGTAGTCTCCGAGCGGGGTCCCCCTACAATGAGCAGTTCTTC. Its protein is CASSLRAGSPYNEQFF.

The V and J genes are TRBV2 and TRBJ1-5, with 9 bases that match TRBD1. Germline lookup yields CDR1 SNHLY and CDR2 FYNNEI. V lost 8 bases to trimming and J lost 6 bases; unmatched junction nucleotides: 5. CDR3 length: 13 amino acids. CDR3 region: CASSQGAGQPQHF. CDR3 bases: TGTGCCAGCTCACAGGGGGCCGGTCAGCCCCAGCATTTT.

The chain has TRBV5-1 and TRBJ1-6; perhaps TRBD1 as D (5 bases). From germline, CDR1 is SGHRS and CDR2 YFSETQ. This CDR3 comprises 13 residues. Trimming shortened V by 6 bases and J by 7 bases, and 11 bases separated the two germline ends. In DNA form, the CDR3 reads TGCGCCAGCAACCGGGACTCAAATTCACCCCTCCACTTT. It yields the protein CASNRDSNSPLHF.

J is TRBJ2-1 and V is TRBV7-9, with a tentative D call TRBD2 (6 bases). CDR1 and CDR2 from the germline V gene are SEHNR and FQNEAQ (reference sequence). The CDR3 extends over 15 amino acids. V lost 5 bases, J lost 5 bases, and 16 bases lay in between. The CDR3 sequence is CASSPTTRGDNEQFF. CDR3 coding DNA: TGTGCCAGCAGCCCAACCACACGCGGGGACAATGAGCAGTTCTTC.

V usage is TRBV6-5 and J usage is TRBJ1-3; tentative D call: TRBD1 (5 bases). The CDR3 loop spans 14 amino acids. The V and J ends lost 6 bases and 2 bases respectively, with 11 bases between them. CDR1 is MNHEY, CDR2 SVGAGI, per germline. Here the CDR3 reads CASRAQGTGNTIYF. The CDR3 coding sequence is TGTGCCAGCAGGGCGCAGGGCACTGGAAACACCATATATTTT.

The sample holds a few counts of this clone. The gene calls are TRBV6-5 and TRBJ2-2, with D tentatively TRBD2 (6 bases). Per the germline V gene, CDR1 is MNHEY and CDR2 is SVGAGI. This CDR3 spans 15 amino acids. The germline V and J ends were trimmed by 6 bases and 4 bases, with 15 bases remaining between them. CDR3 sequence reads: CASSPRPGVTGELFF. The CDR3 bases are TGTGCCAGCAGCCCACGGCCGGGAGTCACCGGGGAGCTGTTTTTT.

The sample holds a few counts of this clone. This chain uses TRBV2 with TRBJ2-2; TRBD2 is a possible D gene (5 bases). The CDR3 runs to 14 residues. Looked up from germline, CDR1 is SNHLY and CDR2 is FYNNEI. V gave up 8 bases and J gave up 0 bases, with 10 bases separating them. CDR3 sequence (DNA): TGTGCCAGCGCGAGCGGAACGAACACCGGGGAGCTGTTTTTT. The encoded protein is CASASGTNTGELFF.

The chain is built from TRBV11-2 and TRBJ2-2; TRBD1 aligns across 8 bases. Germline-derived CDR1 and CDR2 are SGHAT and FQNNGV. The V and J ends lost 2 bases and 6 bases, in that order; junction bases with no gene match: 5. This CDR3 is 15 amino acids long. The CDR3 here is CASSLSGQGPGELFF. CDR3 coding DNA: TGTGCCAGCAGCTTATCAGGACAGGGTCCCGGGGAGCTGTTTTTT.

This chain links TRBV18 with TRBJ2-1, with D tentatively TRBD2 (5 bases). This CDR3 spans 18 amino acids. Germline CDR1 reads KGHSH; CDR2 reads LQKENI. V dropped 0 bases and J dropped 5 bases, with 20 bases sitting between them. CDR3 bases: TGTGCCAGCTCACCACCCAGGTTTCGGGGTAGCCCAAACAATGAGCAGTTCTTC. Its protein is CASSPPRFRGSPNNEQFF.

This clone has more than one count but fewer than ten. The chain combines TRBV4-1 with TRBJ1-6; 12 nucleotides match TRBD1. CDR1 is MGHRA and CDR2 is YSYEKL in the germline V gene. The CDR3 has 16 residues. V was pared by 0 bases and J by 9 bases, with 3 bases of the junction left unmatched. CDR3 nucleotide sequence: TGCGCCAGCAGCCAAGAAGGGACAGGGGGCTTTTCACCCCTCCACTTT. It codes for CASSQEGTGGFSPLHF.

This sequence joins TRBV14 and TRBJ1-6, with TRBD1 matching 8 bases. The CDR3 spans 16 residues. Germline CDR1 reads SGHDN; CDR2 reads FVKESK. V was clipped by 0 bases and J by 9 bases; unmatched bases: 7. CDR3 sequence reads: CASSQDFQGAASPLHF. The CDR3 DNA reads as TGTGCCAGCAGCCAAGATTTCCAGGGGGCGGCTTCACCCCTCCACTTT.

This clone was seen once. The chain employs TRBV29-1 and TRBJ2-1; D possibly corresponds to TRBD2 (5 bases). V gave up 8 bases and J gave up 5 bases, with 10 bases separating them. Per germline, CDR1 SQVTM and CDR2 ANQGSEA. There are 11 residues in the CDR3. The CDR3 loop reads CSSAEDNEQFF. CDR3 in DNA: TGCAGCTCCGCGGAGGACAATGAGCAGTTCTTC.

The rearrangement links TRBV3-1 (or the pseudogene TRBV3-2) to TRBJ2-2, with D possibly matching TRBD2 (6 bases). Germline loops: CDR1 LGHDT, CDR2 YNNKEL (reference sequence). Trimming left V 1 base short and J 2 bases short, with 8 bases between. The CDR3 contains 15 residues. DNA for the CDR3: TGTGCCAGCAGCCAAGGGCGGGATAACACCGGGGAGCTGTTTTTT. Protein: CASSQGRDNTGELFF.

This rearrangement joins TRBV7-2 to TRBJ1-4, with 10 bases that match TRBD1. Trimming took 4 bases from V and 4 from J; bases not matched to a gene: 3. The CDR3 is 15 residues long. CDR1 is SGHTA and CDR2 is FQGNSA in the germline V gene. The CDR3 DNA sequence: TGTGCCAGCAGCTCAGACAGGGGGCGTAATGAAAAACTGTTTTTT. Encoded protein: CASSSDRGRNEKLFF. The variable domain in full, with the rest retrieved from reference TRBV7-2 and TRBJ1-4, is GAGVSQSPSNKVTEKGKDVELRCDPISGHTALYWYRQSLGQGLEFLIYFQGNSAPDKSGLPSDRFSAERTGGSVSTLTIQRTQQEDSAVYLCASSSDRGRNEKLFFGSGTQLSVL.

The rearrangement links TRBV7-6 to TRBJ1-1; 10 positions match TRBD1. The CDR3 is 16 amino acids. V shed 5 bases and J 0 bases; nucleotides not matched to a gene: 6. Germline CDR1 reads SGHVS; CDR2 reads FNYEAQ. In DNA form, the CDR3 reads TGTGCCAGCAGCATCGGACAGGGGGAGATGAACACTGAAGCTTTCTTT. Protein sequence: CASSIGQGEMNTEAFF.

The chain has TRBV6-5 and TRBJ2-7, with 9 bases matching TRBD1. Germline V gene data show CDR1 as MNHEY and CDR2 as SVGAGI. This CDR3 spans 15 amino acids. V lost 0 bases to trimming and J lost 4 bases; unmatched junction nucleotides: 4. The CDR3 region has the DNA TGTGCCAGCAGTTACTCGCGGACAGGGGTATACGAGCAGTACTTC. Translated: CASSYSRTGVYEQYF.